This is a list of T cell receptor beta chains from one sample in a study of beta chain features in type 1 diabetes. Sequencing was performed with immunoSEQ multiplex PCR; in TCRdb, only in-frame clones are kept and a portion is missing. This sample has 600,000 to 700,000 clones, with 9.5% to 15% found just once. The sequencing sample was made of naive CD4+ T cells from blood. These TCRs come from a man aged 30 to 39 with type 1 diabetes. Each CDR3 is given with its conserved first and last residue. The D gene is left open where the match is weak. Rows may omit the clone size; those that give it use once, few, many or a size class.

d_call	clone_size	v_call	j_call	cdr3_nt	cdr3_aa
-	few	TRBV7-9	TRBJ1-1	TGTGCCAGCAGCCTTTGGAACACTGAAGCTTTCTTT	CASSLWNTEAFF
-	few	TRBV9	TRBJ1-1	TGTGCCAGCAGCGTAGCTACTTCTCAGACTGAAGCTTTCTTT	CASSVATSQTEAFF
TRBD1	-	TRBV19	TRBJ2-7	TGTGCCAGTAGTAGGGACAGCCCCTACGAGCAGTACTTC	CASSRDSPYEQYF
-	few	TRBV30	TRBJ1-2	TGTGCCTGGACTCGAACAGGGAACTATGGCTACACCTTC	CAWTRTGNYGYTF
-	-	TRBV5-4	TRBJ1-1	TGTGCCAGCAGCGTCCAGGGGAACACTGAAGCTTTCTTT	CASSVQGNTEAFF
-	-	TRBV19	TRBJ2-7	TGTGCCAGTATGGACCCCGGCGAGGGCTACGAGCAGTACTTC	CASMDPGEGYEQYF
TRBD2	few	TRBV29-1	TRBJ2-3	TGCAGCGTATCTAGCGGGGTGAGAGATACGCAGTATTTT	CSVSSGVRDTQYF
TRBD1	few	TRBV10-3	TRBJ2-2	TGTGCCATCAGTGAGTTACGGGACAGGAACACCGGGGAGCTGTTTTTT	CAISELRDRNTGELFF
-	-	TRBV28	TRBJ2-7	TGTGCCAGCAGTTTATATCGGAGGGATGGGGAGCAGTACTTC	CASSLYRRDGEQYF
-	-	TRBV6-1	TRBJ2-2	TGTGCCAGCAGTGTCGCCCCCGGGACAAGGAACACCGGGGAGCTGTTTTTT	CASSVAPGTRNTGELFF
-	-	TRBV7-9	TRBJ2-1	TGTGCCAGCAGCGTAGTCCGAGGTCCGGAGCAGTTCTTC	CASSVVRGPEQFF